The 22 T cell receptor beta chains listed next were all sequenced from one sample in a study of identical twins. Using its own MiXCR run on the 5' RACE reads, TCRdb lists one record per CDR3 protein. The sample records roughly 250,000 distinct CDR3 sequences, over 12% being singletons. The sequenced sample consisted of memory (CD45RO+) T cells sorted from blood. All receptors come from a woman under 30 in good health.

This clonotype has more than one count but fewer than ten. The V gene is TRBV4-2, the J gene TRBJ2-5; D may match TRBD1 or TRBD2 (6 bases each). V was shortened by 0 bases and J by 5 bases, with 25 bases between the two germline ends. Germline loops: CDR1 LGHNA, CDR2 YNFKEQ. This CDR3 has 19 amino acids. The CDR3 DNA reads as TGTGCCAGCAGCCAAGACTCCTATAGGAGGTCCGGGGGCCGGGAGACCCAGTACTTC. Protein product: CASSQDSYRRSGGRETQYF.

The chain has TRBV20-1 and TRBJ2-1; 13 positions match TRBD2. V was pared by 7 bases and J by 9 bases, with 6 bases of the junction left unmatched. Germline V lookup: CDR1 DFQATT, CDR2 SNEGSKA (reference sequence). This CDR3 has 13 amino acids. CDR3 protein: CSVRTSGGPEQFF. The CDR3, as DNA: TGCAGTGTCCGGACTAGCGGGGGCCCTGAGCAGTTCTTC.

This clonotype has a handful of counts. The chain is built from TRBV5-6 and TRBJ2-7; TRBD2 might be the D (6 bases). Germline V lookup: CDR1 SGHDT, CDR2 YYEEEE. V was trimmed by 1 base and J by 7 bases, leaving 21 bases between them. The CDR3 is made up of 16 amino acids. The CDR3 nucleotides are TGTGCCAGCAGCTTGCGGGCGTCAGGGACTTGGCGGGAGCAGTACTTC. Translating gives CASSLRASGTWREQYF.

This clonotype was seen ten or more times. The chain joins TRBV7-3 to TRBJ2-1, with 9 nucleotides matching TRBD2. The length of the CDR3 is 14 residues. Germline-derived CDR1 and CDR2 are SGHTA and FQGTGA. After removal of 7 bases from V and 7 bases from J, the junction contained 8 bases not matched to a gene. The DNA for the CDR3 is TGTGCCAGCAAGGGCGCTAGCGGGGTAAATGAGCAGTTCTTC. Amino acids: CASKGASGVNEQFF.

This clonotype has more than one count but fewer than ten. The CDR3 spells CASSHSLAGEGNEQYF. The CDR3 bases are TGCGCCAGCAGCCACTCCTTAGCGGGAGAGGGAAACGAGCAGTACTTC. This chain connects TRBV4-3 to TRBJ2-7; 9 bases fit TRBD2. V shed 3 bases, J shed 5 bases, and the junction held 11 bases outside the gene matches. Germline V gives CDR1 LGHNA, CDR2 YSLEER. This CDR3 has 16 amino acids.

This clonotype was detected a few times. The chain uses TRBV7-6 and TRBJ1-4; D may be TRBD1 (5 bases). Germline V gene sequence: CDR1 SGHVS, CDR2 FNYEAQ. The V end lost 1 base, the J end lost 8 bases, and 14 bases lay between the germline ends. This CDR3 contains 15 residues. CDR3 DNA sequence: TGTGCCAGCAGCTTAGTGGGGCATGGGTTAGAAAAACTGTTTTTT. It yields the protein CASSLVGHGLEKLFF.

The rearrangement links TRBV5-1 to TRBJ2-5; perhaps TRBD2 as D (6 bases). Germline V CDR1 and CDR2: SGHRS, YFSETQ. The CDR3 is 16 residues long. V dropped 4 bases and J dropped 5 bases, with 21 bases sitting between them. CDR3 region: CASSTGPVTGGETQYF. CDR3 DNA sequence: TGCGCCAGCAGCACGGGACCGGTAACTGGGGGGGAGACCCAGTACTTC.

The V and J genes are TRBV9 and TRBJ1-1; the D gene is possibly TRBD1 (5 bases). The CDR3 spans 15 residues. Germline CDR1 is SGDLS and CDR2 is YYNGEE. V lost 4 bases and J lost 3, with 16 bases in between. CDR3 bases: TGTGCCAGCAGCCCATCTGTTGGGGGGGACACTGAAGCTTTCTTT. Translated: CASSPSVGGDTEAFF.

This clonotype was seen ten or more times. J is TRBJ1-3 and V is TRBV7-9; D is possibly TRBD1 (5 bases). Germline values: CDR1 SEHNR, CDR2 FQNEAQ (reference sequence). V was pared by 1 base and J by 8 bases, with 9 bases between. This CDR3 spans 13 amino acids. CDR3 sequence: CASSLGMGDTIYF. The CDR3 DNA is TGTGCCAGCAGCTTAGGGATGGGGGACACCATATATTTT.

This clonotype occurred a few times. The V and J genes are TRBV20-1 and TRBJ2-1; maybe TRBD2 (6 bases). The CDR3 has 13 residues. Per the germline V gene, CDR1 is DFQATT and CDR2 is SNEGSKA (reference sequence). CDR3 sequence: CTAAGTGYNEQFF. The CDR3 coding sequence is TGCACGGCCGCCGGGACTGGGTACAATGAGCAGTTCTTC.

This clonotype was observed many times. The V gene is TRBV6-5, the J gene TRBJ1-2; possible D gene TRBD1, 5 bases. The V and J ends lost 6 bases and 3 bases respectively, with 5 bases between them. Germline V gene data show CDR1 as MNHEY and CDR2 as SVGAGI. This CDR3 region has 11 residues. CDR3 sequence reads: CASRGDYGYTF. DNA for the CDR3: TGTGCCAGCAGGGGGGACTATGGCTACACCTTC.

This clonotype showed up just a few times. This chain connects TRBV5-1 to TRBJ2-6, with a tentative D call TRBD1 (5 bases). The V gene lost 0 bases and the J gene lost 1 base, with 5 bases spanning the gap. Germline CDR1 is SGHRS and CDR2 is YFSETQ. The CDR3 has 15 amino acids. The CDR3 sequence: CASSLDRSGANVLTF. The CDR3 region has the DNA TGCGCCAGCAGCTTGGACAGGTCTGGGGCCAACGTCCTGACTTTC.

V and J are TRBV30 and TRBJ2-5, with TRBD2 matching 11 bases. Germline CDR1 reads GTSNPN; CDR2 reads SVGIG (reference sequence). The CDR3 loop spans 16 amino acids. V was clipped by 5 bases and J by 5 bases; unmatched bases: 13. The CDR3 region is CAWATGTSGVEETQYF. The DNA for the CDR3 is TGTGCCTGGGCAACCGGGACTAGCGGAGTGGAGGAGACCCAGTACTTC.

Only a few counts were recorded for this clonotype. This rearrangement joins TRBV18 to TRBJ2-3, with 9 bases aligning to TRBD2. After removal of 3 bases from V and 10 bases from J, the junction contained 20 bases not matched to a gene. The CDR3 is 18 residues long. CDR1 KGHSH and CDR2 LQKENI come from the germline V gene. Here the CDR3 reads CASSPLNPSGLAGTSQYF. The CDR3, as DNA: TGTGCCAGCTCACCTCTGAACCCGAGCGGGCTAGCGGGAACCTCGCAGTATTTT.

This clonotype appeared many times. CDR3 DNA sequence: TGTGCCACCATAAGGACCCCGTCGGGCACTGAAGCTTTCTTT. This translates into CATIRTPSGTEAFF. The chain links TRBV24-1 to TRBJ1-1, with unresolved D. V lost 8 bases to trimming and J lost 4 bases, with 16 bases between them. Per the germline V gene, CDR1 is KGHDR and CDR2 is SFDVKD. This CDR3 is built from 14 residues.

The chain carries TRBV12-3 or TRBV12-4 and TRBJ2-1, with D perhaps matching TRBD2 (5 bases). This CDR3 comprises 14 residues. Trimming removed 2 bases at V and 4 bases at J, with 9 bases between. The CDR3 here is CASSLRAAYNEQFF. The DNA for the CDR3 is TGTGCCAGCAGTTTAAGAGCGGCTTACAATGAGCAGTTCTTC.

J is TRBJ1-1 and V is TRBV7-6, with D maybe TRBD1 (5 bases). The germline CDR1 and CDR2 sequences are SGHVS and FNYEAQ. V lost 4 bases and J 1 base, leaving 16 bases between the germline ends. The CDR3 loop spans 16 amino acids. The CDR3 loop reads CASSSGQGLPNTEAFF. DNA of the CDR3: TGTGCCAGCAGCTCCGGCCAGGGTCTCCCGAACACTGAAGCTTTCTTT.

The chain has TRBV4-3 and TRBJ2-1; 12 positions match TRBD1. V was clipped by 0 bases and J by 15 bases; unmatched bases: 9. Germline CDR1 is LGHNA and CDR2 is YSLEER. The CDR3 contains 15 residues. This chain's CDR3 is CASSQEGQGAQVRFF. The CDR3 DNA reads as TGCGCCAGCAGCCAAGAGGGACAGGGGGCGCAGGTTCGGTTCTTC.

This clonotype was observed a handful of times. The CDR3 DNA follows: TGTGCCAGCAGGTTTCGGGGGGCCCTTAATGAAAAACTGTTTTTT. It specifies CASRFRGALNEKLFF. This chain links TRBV27 with TRBJ1-4, with a tentative D call TRBD1 (6 bases). The V and J ends lost 6 bases and 4 bases respectively, with 15 bases between them. Germline CDR1 and CDR2: MNHEY and SMNVEV (reference sequence). This CDR3 has 15 amino acids.

V gene TRBV2 combines with J gene TRBJ1-5; tentative D call: TRBD1 (5 bases). This CDR3 has 13 residues. V shed 5 bases and J shed 4 bases, with 9 bases lying between them. The V gene's germline CDR1 is SNHLY and CDR2 FYNNEI. CDR3 DNA: TGTGCCAGCAGTTACAGGATTAATCAGCCCCAGCATTTT. This codes for CASSYRINQPQHF.

The chain joins TRBV2 to TRBJ2-1, with D perhaps matching TRBD2 (6 bases). The CDR3 contains 13 residues. V was cut by 7 bases and J by 8 bases, with 15 bases left in between. CDR1 and CDR2 from the germline V gene are SNHLY and FYNNEI. The DNA for the CDR3 is TGTGCCAGCAAAACGGTCGGGAGAGATGAGCAGTTCTTC. Translating gives CASKTVGRDEQFF.

The chain recombines TRBV2 with TRBJ2-4; D is ambiguous. This CDR3 region has 14 residues. The germline gives CDR1 SNHLY, CDR2 FYNNEI. Between the trimmed V and J ends, which lost 4 bases and 9 bases, there was a span of 16 bases. CDR3 region: CASSASALVGIQYF. CDR3 DNA: TGTGCCAGCAGTGCTTCGGCCTTAGTCGGCATTCAGTACTTC.